The 26 T cell receptor beta chains below were found in one sample sequenced in a study of blood T cell repertoires in COVID-19. TCRdb's table, derived via immunoSEQ multiplex PCR, lists solely in-frame clones and lacks some. The data show over 300,000 clones, around 90% seen once. Sequenced: PBMCs or T cells enriched from blood (not recorded which). These receptor sequences come from a woman in her twenties or thirties who had recovered from COVID-19.

The rearrangement uses TRBV9 and TRBJ1-2; D is perhaps TRBD1 (6 bases). The ends were cut back, 4 bases at V and 3 bases at J, with 7 bases in the middle. Germline CDR1 reads SGDLS; CDR2 reads YYNGEE. The CDR3 covers 12 residues. CDR3 nucleotide sequence: TGTGCCAGCAGCCGGACAGACTATGGCTACACCTTC. Its protein product is CASSRTDYGYTF.

The V gene is TRBV7-9, the J gene TRBJ1-4; possible D gene TRBD1, 5 bases. Germline V lookup: CDR1 SEHNR, CDR2 FQNEAQ (reference sequence). CDR3 length: 15 amino acids. Trimming took off 1 base at V and 8 bases at J, with 14 bases between the two ends. CDR3 residues: CASSLGRREGEKLFF. In DNA form, the CDR3 reads TGTGCCAGCAGCTTAGGCCGTCGGGAGGGGGAAAAACTGTTTTTT.

The genes are TRBV27 and TRBJ1-4; possible D gene TRBD1, 5 bases. The CDR3 runs 16 residues. V was trimmed by 5 bases and J by 5 bases, leaving 18 bases between them. The germline gives CDR1 MNHEY, CDR2 SMNVEV (reference sequence). CDR3 loop: CASSREGGTSNEKLFF. CDR3 bases: TGTGCCAGCAGTCGGGAGGGTGGGACCTCAAATGAAAAACTGTTTTTT. The full variable domain, in which reference TRBV27 and TRBJ1-4 provide the parts outside the CDR3, is EAQVTQNPRYLITVTGKKLTVTCSQNMNHEYMSWYRQDPGLGLRQIYYSMNVEVTDKGDVPEGYKVSRKEKRNFPLILESPSPNQTSLYFCASSREGGTSNEKLFFGSGTQLSVL.

The J gene is TRBJ1-3, the V gene TRBV9; 8 bases match TRBD1. There are 18 residues in the CDR3. Per germline, CDR1 SGDLS and CDR2 YYNGEE. The V gene end was trimmed by 0 bases and the J gene end by 2 bases; junction bases not matched to a gene: 10. This CDR3 reads CASSVAPQGQAAGNTIYF. CDR3 coding DNA: TGTGCCAGCAGCGTAGCTCCCCAGGGACAGGCTGCTGGAAACACCATATATTTT.

V is TRBV12-5 and J is TRBJ2-3; TRBD1 agrees at 7 bases. Per germline, CDR1 LGHNT and CDR2 FRNRAP. There are 14 residues in the CDR3. V was pared by 5 bases and J by 2 bases, with 4 bases of the junction left unmatched. CDR3 sequence (DNA): TGTGCTAGTGGTATGGGACAGTTCACAGATACGCAGTATTTT. It translates to CASGMGQFTDTQYF.

The chain carries TRBV7-3 and TRBJ2-5; TRBD2 matches at 11 bases. The length of the CDR3 is 15 residues. CDR1 and CDR2 (germline): SGHTA, FQGTGA. V trimming: 5 bases; J trimming: 4 bases; junction bases outside the gene matches: 6. CDR3 nucleotide sequence: TGTGCCAGCAGCAATAGCGGGGGGGCTGGAGAGACCCAGTACTTC. This encodes CASSNSGGAGETQYF.

The chain is built from TRBV19 and TRBJ1-2; the match to TRBD1 covers 7 bases. This CDR3 is 13 amino acids long. Looked up from germline, CDR1 is LNHDA and CDR2 is SQIVND (reference sequence). Losses at the gene ends were 5 bases for V and 4 bases for J; bases not matched to a gene: 4. This CDR3 is CASSVRQGYGYTF. The CDR3 DNA reads as TGTGCCAGTAGTGTGCGACAGGGCTATGGCTACACCTTC. The full variable domain, with the rest looked up from reference TRBV19 and TRBJ1-2, is DGGITQSPKYLFRKEGQNVTLSCEQNLNHDAMYWYRQDPGQGLRLIYYSQIVNDFQKGDIAEGYSVSREKKESFPLTVTSAQKNPTAFYLCASSVRQGYGYTFGSGTRLTVV.

This sequence joins TRBV18 and TRBJ1-2; 9 bases are shared with TRBD1. Germline V gene lookup returns CDR1 KGHSH and CDR2 LQKENI. The trim removed 3 bases at V and 7 bases at J, leaving 6 bases unmatched. CDR3 length equals 14 residues. This CDR3 reads CASSPGTGFAGYTF. The CDR3 nucleotides are TGTGCCAGCTCACCGGGGACAGGGTTTGCTGGCTACACCTTC.

The rearrangement links TRBV6-5 to TRBJ1-1, with D unclear. The germline V and J ends were trimmed by 8 bases and 1 base, with 17 bases remaining between them. The CDR3 has 15 residues. CDR1 is MNHEY, CDR2 SVGAGI, per germline. The CDR3: CASRGLIRGNTEAFF. The CDR3 DNA reads TGTGCCAGCCGAGGCCTAATACGGGGGAACACTGAAGCTTTCTTT.

The chain recombines TRBV11-1 with TRBJ1-2, with 9 bases aligning to TRBD1. Germline V gives CDR1 SGHAT, CDR2 FQDESV (reference sequence). The CDR3 contains 13 residues. The V segment lost 10 bases and the J segment 5 bases; nucleotides outside the gene matches: 8. The CDR3: CAIKGQGPYGYTF. The CDR3 DNA reads TGTGCCATCAAGGGACAGGGACCGTATGGCTACACCTTC.

This chain joins TRBV19 and TRBJ1-5; possibly TRBD1 for D (5 bases). Between the trimmed V and J ends, which lost 3 bases and 15 bases, there was a span of 21 bases. CDR3 length: 14 residues. Germline V gene sequence: CDR1 LNHDA, CDR2 SQIVND (reference sequence). CDR3 DNA: TGTGCCAGTAGTATGGTTTTTGCGGACATACCGCGGCATTTT. This codes for CASSMVFADIPRHF.

The chain carries TRBV19 and TRBJ1-4; 7 bases are a match to TRBD1. Trimming cost V 6 bases and J 9 bases; bases outside gene matches: 10. CDR3 size: 14 residues. Germline lookup yields CDR1 LNHDA and CDR2 SQIVND (reference sequence). DNA for the CDR3: TGTGCCAGTAGCATGGGACAGACCCTTCAAAAACTGTTTTTT. It translates to CASSMGQTLQKLFF. The variable domain in full, with the rest retrieved from reference TRBV19 and TRBJ1-4, is DGGITQSPKYLFRKEGQNVTLSCEQNLNHDAMYWYRQDPGQGLRLIYYSQIVNDFQKGDIAEGYSVSREKKESFPLTVTSAQKNPTAFYLCASSMGQTLQKLFFGSGTQLSVL.

This clone was found a few times. The rearrangement links TRBV14 to TRBJ2-3; 9 positions agree with TRBD2. V lost 4 bases and J lost 3; bases outside the gene matches: 5. The CDR3 length is 15 residues. Germline V gene data show CDR1 as SGHDN and CDR2 as FVKESK. The chain's CDR3 is CASSLASGVTDTQYF. In DNA form, the CDR3 reads TGTGCCAGCAGCCTGGCTAGCGGGGTTACAGATACGCAGTATTTT.

The chain employs TRBV19 and TRBJ2-4; 10 bases map to TRBD2. The V gene's germline CDR1 is LNHDA and CDR2 SQIVND (reference sequence). Trimming removed 5 bases from V and 3 bases from J; junction bases left unmatched: 10. This CDR3 has 17 residues. This CDR3 is CASSPTGLADFKNIQYF. The CDR3, as DNA: TGTGCCAGTAGTCCCACCGGACTAGCGGACTTCAAAAACATTCAGTACTTC.

The gene calls are TRBV9 and TRBJ1-2; D uncertain. Trimming left V 4 bases short and J 0 bases short, with 13 bases between. The CDR3 length is 15 residues. In germline, CDR1 is SGDLS, CDR2 YYNGEE. The CDR3 DNA reads TGTGCCAGCAGCCCCTCGGCAAGCGCTAACTATGGCTACACCTTC. The encoded protein is CASSPSASANYGYTF. Variable domain in full (rest from reference TRBV9 and TRBJ1-2): DSGVTQTPKHLITATGQRVTLRCSPRSGDLSVYWYQQSLDQGLQFLIQYYNGEERAKGNILERFSAQQFPDLHSELNLSSLELGDSALYFCASSPSASANYGYTFGSGTRLTVV.

The chain combines TRBV4-2 with TRBJ2-2; 8 nucleotides align to TRBD2. There are 15 residues in the CDR3. The ends lost 4 bases at V and 3 bases at J; junction bases unmatched: 4. Germline V gene data show CDR1 as LGHNA and CDR2 as YNFKEQ. The CDR3 sequence: CASSRSTSDTGELFF. CDR3 sequence (DNA): TGTGCCAGCAGCCGATCGACTAGCGACACCGGGGAGCTGTTTTTT.

The gene calls are TRBV30 and TRBJ2-5, with D possibly being TRBD1 (6 bases). CDR1 is GTSNPN and CDR2 is SVGIG in the germline V gene (reference sequence). CDR3 size: 14 residues. V shed 2 bases and J shed 1 base, with 11 bases lying between them. Here the CDR3 reads CAWSRGFGQETQYF. Here the CDR3 DNA reads TGTGCCTGGAGTAGGGGGTTCGGCCAAGAGACCCAGTACTTC.

This chain links TRBV7-2 with TRBJ2-1, with D hard to call. Germline V gives CDR1 SGHTA, CDR2 FQGNSA. The CDR3 contains 13 residues. The ends were cut back, 5 bases at V and 6 bases at J, with 11 bases in the middle. In DNA form, the CDR3 reads TGTGCCAGCAGCGTAATGGAGATCAATGAGCAGTTCTTC. This sequence encodes CASSVMEINEQFF.

This chain links TRBV7-2 with TRBJ1-2; D perhaps matches TRBD1 (6 bases). This CDR3 has 13 amino acids. Germline V gives CDR1 SGHTA, CDR2 FQGNSA. With 5 bases removed from V and 4 bases from J, the gap between germline ends came to 11 bases. The DNA of the CDR3 is TGTGCCAGCAGCCACAGGGATCCCTATGGCTACACCTTC. This translates into CASSHRDPYGYTF. Drawing the rest from reference TRBV7-2 and TRBJ1-2, the complete variable domain is GAGVSQSPSNKVTEKGKDVELRCDPISGHTALYWYRQSLGQGLEFLIYFQGNSAPDKSGLPSDRFSAERTGGSVSTLTIQRTQQEDSAVYLCASSHRDPYGYTFGSGTRLTVV.

The chain links TRBV5-1 to TRBJ2-7, with 9 nucleotides matching TRBD1. In germline, CDR1 is SGHRS, CDR2 YFSETQ. V was clipped by 7 bases and J by 2 bases; unmatched bases: 4. This CDR3 is 13 amino acids long. The CDR3 here is CASAGTGPYEQYF. CDR3 DNA sequence: TGCGCCAGCGCCGGGACAGGGCCCTACGAGCAGTACTTC.

The rearrangement uses TRBV30 and TRBJ1-6, with D uncertain. The CDR3 loop spans 13 amino acids. Germline CDR1 GTSNPN, CDR2 SVGIG (reference sequence). V lost 4 bases, J lost 8 bases, and 12 bases lay in between. CDR3 nucleotides: TGTGCCTGGAACGAAAGGAGGGATTCACCCCTCCACTTT. Its translation: CAWNERRDSPLHF.

This rearrangement joins TRBV20-1 to TRBJ2-1, with D perhaps TRBD1 (5 bases). Germline loops: CDR1 DFQATT, CDR2 SNEGSKA (reference sequence). The V end lost 3 bases, the J end lost 2 bases, and 11 bases lay between the germline ends. This CDR3 region has 14 residues. The CDR3 sequence: CSASLGAPYNEQFF. CDR3 sequence (DNA): TGCAGTGCTAGTTTAGGGGCTCCCTACAATGAGCAGTTCTTC.

The chain uses TRBV19 and TRBJ1-2; maybe TRBD1 (5 bases). Trimming cost V 7 bases and J 6 bases, with 15 bases left between them. CDR1 and CDR2 from the germline V gene are LNHDA and SQIVND (reference sequence). The CDR3 consists of 13 residues. CDR3 in DNA: TGTGCCAGTACCCTAAACCCAGGGCATGGCTACACCTTC. This codes for CASTLNPGHGYTF.

The chain recombines TRBV30 with TRBJ1-1; a weak D match, TRBD1 (6 bases). V was cut by 5 bases and J by 7 bases, with 11 bases left in between. Germline V gives CDR1 GTSNPN, CDR2 SVGIG (reference sequence). The CDR3 spans 11 residues. The CDR3 DNA reads TGTGCCTGGGCCGGGACACTTGAAGCTTTCTTT. This translates into CAWAGTLEAFF.

The rearrangement joins TRBV7-9 to TRBJ2-7, with a tentative D call TRBD2 (5 bases). Trimming cost V 7 bases and J 0 bases, with 13 bases left between them. CDR1 is SEHNR and CDR2 is FQNEAQ in the germline V gene (reference sequence). The CDR3 consists of 14 residues. The CDR3 protein is CASTFGSPSYEQYF. The CDR3 nucleotides read TGTGCCAGCACCTTTGGGAGCCCCTCCTACGAGCAGTACTTC.

J is TRBJ2-3 and V is TRBV2, with 9 bases that match TRBD2. This CDR3 contains 14 residues. J lost 3 bases, V lost 7 bases, and 5 bases had no gene match. CDR1 and CDR2 (germline): SNHLY, FYNNEI. CDR3 nucleotide sequence: TGTGCCAGCAAAGAGGGACTAGCTACAGATACGCAGTATTTT. Translation gives CASKEGLATDTQYF.